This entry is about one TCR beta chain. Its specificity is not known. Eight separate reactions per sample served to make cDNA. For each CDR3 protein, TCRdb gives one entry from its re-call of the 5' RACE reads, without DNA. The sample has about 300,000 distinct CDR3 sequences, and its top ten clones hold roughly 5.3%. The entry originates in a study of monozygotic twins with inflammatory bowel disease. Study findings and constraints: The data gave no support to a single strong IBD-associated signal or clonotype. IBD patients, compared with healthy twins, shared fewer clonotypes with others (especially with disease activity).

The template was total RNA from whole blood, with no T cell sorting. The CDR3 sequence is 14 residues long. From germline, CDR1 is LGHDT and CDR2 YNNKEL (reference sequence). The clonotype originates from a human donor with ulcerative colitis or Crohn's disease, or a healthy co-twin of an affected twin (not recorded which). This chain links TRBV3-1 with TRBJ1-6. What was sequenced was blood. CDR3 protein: CASSPRLGGSPLHF.